The present entry profiles one T cell receptor (beta chain) with its context. This entry is derived from a study of blood T cell repertoires in COVID-19. Across the study: Samples representing acute and convalescent COVID-19 were sourced from the United States, Italy and Spain.

Germline CDR1 is SGHDT and CDR2 is YYEEEE. V dropped 1 base and J dropped 4 bases, with 24 bases sitting between them. This CDR3 region has 19 residues. This table comes from immunoSEQ multiplex PCR, and its TCRdb copy is limited to in-frame clones, with some not included. The profile covers around 480,000 clones, with about 90% appearing a single time and around 0.7% taken by the ten largest. Sample: PBMCs or T cells enriched from blood (not recorded which). The chain links TRBV5-6 to TRBJ1-5; no firm D call. This clonotype was obtained from a woman aged 18-29 years who had recovered from COVID-19. This CDR3 is CASSLREEGMFRVNQPQHF. Here the CDR3 DNA reads TGTGCCAGCAGCTTGAGGGAGGAGGGAATGTTTAGGGTTAATCAGCCCCAGCATTTT.